Below are 7 T cell receptor beta chains sequenced from a single sample in a study of T cell repertoires in cytomegalovirus infection. TCRdb reprocessed the reads with MiXCR, giving one entry per CDR3 protein. The sample shows around 70,000 distinct CDR3 sequences, 4% of them seen only once. Sequencing was carried out using PBMCs. These receptors originate from a human donor in good health (CMV status not recorded). Some clones in this sample may be carry-over from other donors' samples.

This clonotype was recorded many times. The rearrangement uses TRBV7-2 and TRBJ2-7; unclear D gene. Germline values: CDR1 SGHTA, CDR2 FQGNSA. The CDR3 totals 13 residues. The V end was cut by 6 bases, the J end by 5 bases, with 14 bases between. The DNA of the CDR3 is TGTGCCAGCAGGTTGCCTCCTCGGGACGAGCAGTACTTC. This translates into CASRLPPRDEQYF.

This clonotype showed up many times. The V gene is TRBV7-8, the J gene TRBJ2-2; D gene uncertain. The ends were cut back, 1 base at V and 8 bases at J, with 5 bases in the middle. The germline V gene encodes CDR1 SGHVS and CDR2 FQNEAQ. This CDR3 contains 12 residues. CDR3 sequence (DNA): TGTGCCAGCAGCTTAGACGGTGGGGAGCTGTTTTTT. Its translation is CASSLDGGELFF.

In this sample, this clonotype turned up many times. Here the CDR3 DNA reads TGTGCCAGCAGCCAAGACACAGGCCTAGACATTCAGTACTTC. The encoded protein is CASSQDTGLDIQYF. The V call is TRBV14, the J call TRBJ2-4, with a weak D call TRBD1 (5 bases). The CDR3 loop spans 14 amino acids. Trimming removed 0 bases at V and 8 bases at J, with 11 bases between. Germline lookup yields CDR1 SGHDN and CDR2 FVKESK.

This clonotype occurred many times. The V gene is TRBV7-2, the J gene TRBJ2-7, with D perhaps TRBD2 (6 bases). Trimming stripped 5 bases from V and 3 bases from J, with 17 bases between. There are 15 residues in the CDR3. Per germline, CDR1 SGHTA and CDR2 FQGNSA. The CDR3 loop is CASSQEGGSFYEQYF. CDR3 nucleotides: TGTGCCAGCAGCCAGGAGGGAGGCTCCTTCTACGAGCAGTACTTC.

This clonotype appeared many times. The chain links TRBV20-1 to TRBJ2-4; 9 positions agree with TRBD2. This CDR3 has 16 amino acids. V trimming: 0 bases; J trimming: 4 bases; junction bases outside the gene matches: 7. Per germline, CDR1 DFQATT and CDR2 SNEGSKA (reference sequence). CDR3 loop: CSAREIVAGEKNIQYF. CDR3 bases: TGCAGTGCTAGAGAGATAGTAGCGGGAGAAAAAAACATTCAGTACTTC.

The sample holds many counts of this clonotype. A junction boundary mismatches the germline segment, possibly from a read error. The CDR3: CATSSGDSSYNEQFF. The DNA of the CDR3 is TGCGCCACCAGCTCCGGGGACAGTTCCTACAATGAGCAGTTCTTC. V and J are TRBV5-1 and TRBJ2-1; 7 positions match TRBD1. The CDR3 is 15 amino acids. Germline V gene data show CDR1 as SGHRS and CDR2 as YFSETQ.

This clonotype was counted ten times or more. This chain links TRBV7-3 with TRBJ2-3; D assignment may be TRBD1 or TRBD2 (5 bases each). The germline V gene encodes CDR1 SGHTA and CDR2 FQGTGA. The CDR3 spans 15 residues. Trimming stripped 3 bases from V and 4 bases from J, with 14 bases between. This CDR3 is CASSLTARGADTQYF. The CDR3 coding sequence is TGTGCCAGCAGCTTGACGGCACGGGGCGCAGATACGCAGTATTTT. Together with reference TRBV7-3 and TRBJ2-3, the CDR3 gives the full variable domain: GAGVSQTPSNKVTEKGKYVELRCDPISGHTALYWYRQSLGQGPEFLIYFQGTGAADDSGLPNDRFFAVRPEGSVSTLKIQRTERGDSAVYLCASSLTARGADTQYFGPGTRLTVL.